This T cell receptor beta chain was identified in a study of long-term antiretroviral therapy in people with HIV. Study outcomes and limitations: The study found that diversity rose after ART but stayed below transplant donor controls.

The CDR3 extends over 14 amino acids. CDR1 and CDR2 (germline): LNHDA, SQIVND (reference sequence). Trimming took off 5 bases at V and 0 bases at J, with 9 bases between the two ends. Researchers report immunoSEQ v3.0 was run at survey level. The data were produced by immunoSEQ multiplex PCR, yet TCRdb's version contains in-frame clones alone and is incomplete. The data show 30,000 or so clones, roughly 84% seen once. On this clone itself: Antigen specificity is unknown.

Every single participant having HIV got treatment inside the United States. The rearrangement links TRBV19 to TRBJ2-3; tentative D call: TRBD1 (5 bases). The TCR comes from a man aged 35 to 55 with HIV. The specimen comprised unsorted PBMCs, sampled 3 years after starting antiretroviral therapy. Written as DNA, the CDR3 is TGTGCCAGTAGTGACAGCAAGAGCACAGATACGCAGTATTTT. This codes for CASSDSKSTDTQYF.